Described below is a single T cell receptor (beta chain) sequence and its context. Its antigen is unknown. No much larger clonotype is one base removed from it; base qualities were not supplied. Libraries were prepared through the immunoSEQ multiplex PCR assay. Each sample had some 94,000 TCR templates assayed by the deep sequencing platform. Genomic DNA extracted from sorted T cells was used for TCRbeta CDR3 sequencing. In the paper's pipeline: Clonal analysis of TCRbeta CDR3 data was done in the R programming language. Alloreactive CD4+ and CD8+ clones were defined by comparing unstimulated samples with post-reaction CFSE-low samples. By matching sequences to the repertoires of sorted unstimulated Treg and non-Treg cells, each alloreactive CD4+ clone was assigned a regulatory or non-regulatory origin. TCRdb provides this immuneACCESS table in a form limited to in-frame rearrangements. Some clones are lacking; in checked studies, under half of them reflect an unresolved V gene, and why the rest are absent is not known. The V and J calls and the clone size are those of that table, but D and trimming were determined from the DNA. Counted in this sample were tens of thousands of clones; approximately 79% of them appeared once. Clones ranked in the top ten supply about 0.4% of the sample.

The record originates from a study of siplizumab effects on memory and regulatory T cells (dated by TCRdb to the late 2010s). For the study in its entirety: The study looked at the effect of siplizumab, an anti-CD2 antibody, on alloreactive T-cell subsets in allogeneic mixed lymphocyte reactions made from human PBMCs.

The germline V gene encodes CDR1 LNHDA and CDR2 SQIVND (reference sequence). The CDR3 runs 15 amino acids, cysteine and phenylalanine included. Just CDR3 DNA is preserved here, 45 bases in frame from base 1. At the junction V is shortened by 3 bases and J by 2 bases, with 13 bases in between. Additional sequencing covered unstimulated subsets from three donor pairs, namely CD8+ effector memory, CD4+ naive, CD8+ TEMRA, CD4+ memory and CD8+ naive. TCRbeta CDR3 sequencing was performed on sorted unstimulated T cells and on proliferating T cells recovered from mixed lymphocyte reactions. Fresh whole blood from fewer than 11 HLA-typed healthy donors was used as the source from which PBMCs were isolated. The research as a whole found: Sequences below about 10^-5 frequency were poorly captured, so only a minor fraction of alloreactive clones could be mapped to unstimulated subsets. Greater diversity appeared to be present in unstimulated naive T cells than in memory T cells, and a substantial contribution to the alloresponse seemed to be made by naive cells. Among mappable alloreactive CD4+ clones, an average Treg-derived fraction of roughly 71% was observed with siplizumab, compared with roughly 25% in control reactions. Siplizumab significantly lowered the cumulative frequency of alloreactive sequences that could be traced to unstimulated CD4+ memory T cells. The suppressive function of proliferating Tregs from siplizumab cultures was not functionally confirmed. For roughly 80-96% of proliferating CD4+ or CD8+ clones, no naive or memory phenotype could be assigned.

The rearranged chain carries TRBV19 and TRBJ1-2, with TRBD1 perhaps the D gene, on 5 matching bases. Sequenced: memory CD4+ T cells sorted from blood. The meaning of the sample's cell subset or site label: unstimulated CD4+ memory T cells. The receptor was isolated from a human donor in good health. The DNA is TGTGCCAGTAGTATGAAGGCGGGGGACAACTATGGCTACACCTTC. It translates as CASSMKAGDNYGYTF.